These 5 T cell receptor beta chains were all obtained from the same sample, sequenced in a study of blood T cell repertoires in COVID-19. Only in-frame clones appear in the TCRdb table, and some are missing; sequencing was by immunoSEQ multiplex PCR. The repertoire consists of over 200,000 clones, with around 90% occurring once and the leading ten covering around 3.8%. Sample: PBMCs or T cells enriched from blood (not recorded which). Receptors originate from a woman in her twenties or thirties who had been exposed to COVID-19.

This chain uses TRBV11-2 with TRBJ2-1, with TRBD2 as a possible D gene (5 bases). The CDR3 contains 16 residues. Trimming cost V 4 bases and J 0 bases, with 13 bases left between them. From germline, CDR1 is SGHAT and CDR2 FQNNGV. The CDR3 region is CASSSRRRGSYNEQFF. DNA for the CDR3: TGTGCCAGCAGCTCGCGGCGCCGGGGCTCCTACAATGAGCAGTTCTTC.

The V gene is TRBV6-1, the J gene TRBJ1-2, with D possibly matching TRBD1 (5 bases). V lost 0 bases, J lost 2 bases, and 10 bases lay in between. The length of the CDR3 is 15 residues. Germline CDR1 and CDR2: MNHNS and SASEGT. The CDR3 sequence is CASSEAGGNNYGYTF. CDR3 sequence (DNA): TGTGCCAGCAGTGAAGCCGGGGGGAACAACTATGGCTACACCTTC.

The chain recombines TRBV12-3 or TRBV12-4 with TRBJ2-5; the D gene is possibly TRBD1 (6 bases). The CDR3 is 13 amino acids. Trimming took off 2 bases at V and 5 bases at J, with 9 bases between the two ends. Here the CDR3 DNA reads TGTGCCAGCAGTTTATTGAGGGGGGAGACCCAGTACTTC. This sequence encodes CASSLLRGETQYF.

The J gene is TRBJ2-7, the V gene TRBV3-1 (or the pseudogene TRBV3-2), with TRBD1 matching 7 bases. Germline V CDR1 and CDR2: LGHDT, YNNKEL (reference sequence). The V segment lost 1 base and the J segment 3 bases; nucleotides outside the gene matches: 6. CDR3 length: 15 amino acids. In DNA form, the CDR3 reads TGTGCCAGCAGCCAAGGCTGGACAGGCGTCTACGAGCAGTACTTC. Translating gives CASSQGWTGVYEQYF.

This rearrangement joins TRBV2 to TRBJ1-4; no reliable D call. CDR1 is SNHLY and CDR2 is FYNNEI in the germline V gene. This CDR3 comprises 16 residues. The V and J ends lost 3 bases and 7 bases respectively, with 18 bases between them. In DNA, the CDR3 is TGTGCCAGCAGTGATATCTTCGCCGGGGATTCTGAAAAACTGTTTTTT. Amino acids: CASSDIFAGDSEKLFF.